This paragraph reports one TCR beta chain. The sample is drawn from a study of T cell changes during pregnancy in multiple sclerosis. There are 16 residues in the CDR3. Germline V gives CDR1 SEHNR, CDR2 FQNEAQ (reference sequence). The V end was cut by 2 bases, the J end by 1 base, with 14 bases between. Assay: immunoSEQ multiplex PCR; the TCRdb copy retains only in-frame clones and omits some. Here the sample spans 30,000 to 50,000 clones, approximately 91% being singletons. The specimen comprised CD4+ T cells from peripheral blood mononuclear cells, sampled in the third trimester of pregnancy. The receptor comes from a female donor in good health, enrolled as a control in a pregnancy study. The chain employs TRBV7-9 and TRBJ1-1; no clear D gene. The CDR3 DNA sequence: TGTGCCAGCAGCTTATACCGGGGAACGGGGAACACTGAAGCTTTCTTT. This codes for CASSLYRGTGNTEAFF.